The TCR beta chain described here comes from a study of Ad26.COV2.S vaccination and SARS-CoV-2 variants. Stated treatment: 19 received Ad26.COV2.S at low or high dose, single or two shots; about 5 received placebo; per-sample allocation not given. Day 63 following the first vaccine or placebo injection was when the samples were taken. An adult donor aged 18-55 years was enrolled in Boston. Whole-study findings and limits: A substantial breadth of spike-specific CD8+ and CD4+ T cell responses after vaccination has been reported.

V lost 0 bases and J lost 2, with 11 bases in between. CDR1 is SEHNR and CDR2 is FQNEAQ in the germline V gene (reference sequence). The CDR3 length is 15 residues. Data came from immunoSEQ multiplex PCR; TCRdb stores just in-frame clones and leaves some out. The sample comprises about 240,000 clones, 85% to 90% of which are singletons, and about 10% rests with the top ten. With regard to this clone: Its matching antigen is unknown.

V and J are TRBV7-9 and TRBJ2-7, with D unclear. The specimen comprised peripheral blood, sampled in a trial of Ad26.COV2.S vaccine versus placebo. The receptor's source is a person between 18 and 59 years old who received the Ad26.COV2.S COVID-19 vaccine or a placebo. CDR3 sequence (DNA): TGTGCCAGCAGCTTAGCGTCGGCGTTTGCCTACGAGCAGTACTTC. This sequence encodes CASSLASAFAYEQYF.